The T cell receptor (beta chain) described here comes from a study of blood T cell repertoires in COVID-19. Study summary: PBMCs, B-cell-depleted T cells, or T cells provided the cDNA or gDNA that made up the material.

Assignment of participants to cohorts was predicated upon participant-reported clinical history. Cohort 3 recovery required two negative PCRs, clearance, or symptom resolution. CDR1 and CDR2 (germline): LNHDA, SQIVND (reference sequence). The junction had 8 bases not matched to a gene; V was cut back by 9 bases and J by 0 bases. The CDR3 is 15 amino acids. As handled by the study authors: Amplification of reference gene primers provided the estimated nucleated cell counts. Sequencing was performed with immunoSEQ multiplex PCR; in TCRdb, only in-frame clones are kept and a portion is missing. The D gene and trimming were derived from the DNA, and the V and J assignments and clone size from that table. Of about 300,000 clones listed, 86% are singletons.

The sequenced sample consisted of PBMCs or T cells enriched from blood (not recorded which). The sequence derives from a woman aged 18 to 35 who had recovered from COVID-19. The J gene is TRBJ1-1, the V gene TRBV19, with 9 positions matching TRBD1. The CDR3 loop reads CASTTGTGMNTEAFF. CDR3 bases: TGTGCCAGCACAACCGGGACAGGGATGAACACTGAAGCTTTCTTT.